The 28 T cell receptor beta chains reported below all come from one sample, sequenced in a study of OX40 agonist ivuxolimab in advanced cancers. Clones were read by immunoSEQ multiplex PCR, and TCRdb kept only the in-frame ones, dropping some. The sample yields 70,000 or so clones, about nine tenths seen once. The sample was CD4+ or CD8+ T cells sorted from blood, taken in a trial of the OX40 agonist ivuxolimab. Every receptor here comes from an adult with an advanced solid tumor such as melanoma, head and neck, liver or kidney cancer.

The chain carries TRBV7-2 and TRBJ2-3; perhaps TRBD2 as D (7 bases). With 5 bases removed from V and 4 bases from J, the gap between germline ends came to 13 bases. The germline V gene has CDR1 SGHTA and CDR2 FQGNSA. The CDR3 loop spans 14 amino acids. CDR3 loop: CASSLDGGPDTQYF. The CDR3 DNA follows: TGTGCCAGCAGCCTCGACGGGGGGCCAGATACGCAGTATTTT.

The chain combines TRBV18 with TRBJ1-4; D not certain. The V and J ends lost 3 bases and 2 bases respectively, with 7 bases between them. The CDR3 consists of 14 residues. Germline V gene lookup returns CDR1 KGHSH and CDR2 LQKENI. The CDR3 loop reads CASSPGKTNEKLFF. The CDR3 DNA is TGTGCCAGCTCACCGGGGAAGACTAATGAAAAACTGTTTTTT.

The rearrangement joins TRBV5-5 to TRBJ2-1, with 7 bases matching TRBD1. Germline V lookup: CDR1 SGHKS, CDR2 YYEKEE (reference sequence). This CDR3 is 16 amino acids long. The V and J ends lost 0 bases and 9 bases, in that order; junction bases with no gene match: 12. As DNA, the CDR3 is TGTGCCAGCAGCTTGGGGACAGGAACGAGCAGAGGTGAGCAGTTCTTC. Its translation is CASSLGTGTSRGEQFF.

The chain is built from TRBV9 and TRBJ1-1; unclear D gene. V dropped 4 bases and J dropped 8 bases, with 18 bases sitting between them. The CDR3 contains 14 residues. CDR1 is SGDLS, CDR2 YYNGEE, per germline. The CDR3 is CASSPTSGSVEAFF. The DNA of the CDR3 is TGTGCCAGCAGCCCAACCTCGGGTTCGGTGGAAGCTTTCTTT.

This clone was seen once. The chain joins TRBV7-9 to TRBJ1-2, with D hard to call. The ends were cut back, 1 base at V and 4 bases at J, with 16 bases in the middle. The CDR3 runs 16 residues. Germline V lookup: CDR1 SEHNR, CDR2 FQNEAQ (reference sequence). The chain's CDR3 is CASSLVSLAQSYGYTF. The CDR3 nucleotides are TGTGCCAGCAGCTTAGTCTCGTTGGCACAGTCCTATGGCTACACCTTC.

The chain combines TRBV6-6 with TRBJ2-7; 7 bases agree with TRBD2. Trimming at V came to 6 bases and at J to 3 bases, leaving 11 bases not matched to a gene. Germline V CDR1 and CDR2: MNHNY, SVGAGI (reference sequence). The CDR3 loop spans 15 amino acids. The CDR3 region is CASRLSSSGNYEQYF. The CDR3 DNA sequence: TGTGCCAGCAGACTCTCCTCCAGCGGGAACTACGAGCAGTACTTC.

The CDR3: CASSQAGGIQEKLFF. The CDR3 DNA reads as TGTGCCAGCAGCCAAGCAGGGGGAATACAGGAAAAACTGTTTTTT. V usage is TRBV4-2 and J usage is TRBJ1-4, with 7 bases matching TRBD1. The CDR3 totals 15 residues. In germline, CDR1 is LGHNA, CDR2 YNFKEQ. After removal of 1 base from V and 8 bases from J, the junction contained 7 bases not matched to a gene.

J is TRBJ2-1 and V is TRBV18; 14 positions match TRBD2. The CDR3 runs to 14 residues. V dropped 3 bases and J dropped 8; count of bases not matched to a gene: 0. Per the germline V gene, CDR1 is KGHSH and CDR2 is LQKENI. The CDR3 spells CASSPGLAGDEQFF. The CDR3 coding sequence is TGTGCCAGCTCACCGGGACTAGCGGGGGATGAGCAGTTCTTC.

The rearrangement joins TRBV28 to TRBJ2-7, with 7 nucleotides matching TRBD1. The CDR3 consists of 12 residues. CDR1 is MDHEN and CDR2 is SYDVKM in the germline V gene. V shed 7 bases, J shed 5 bases, and the junction held 5 bases outside the gene matches. For the CDR3, the DNA is TGTGCCAGCAAGACAGGGTGGAACGAGCAGTACTTC. Translation gives CASKTGWNEQYF.

This chain joins TRBV5-6 and TRBJ2-3; D not certain. Trimming shortened V by 0 bases and J by 0 bases, and 5 bases separated the two germline ends. Germline loops: CDR1 SGHDT, CDR2 YYEEEE. The CDR3 contains 14 residues. CDR3 bases: TGTGCCAGCAGCTTGGATGGGAGCACAGATACGCAGTATTTT. Translating gives CASSLDGSTDTQYF.

CDR3 in DNA: TGTGCCAGCAGTTACGGCACAGGGTATCAGCCCCAGCATTTT. Translated, it gives CASSYGTGYQPQHF. The chain is built from TRBV6-5 and TRBJ1-5; D may be TRBD1 (6 bases). This CDR3 has 14 amino acids. V lost 2 bases, J lost 5 bases, and 10 bases lay in between. CDR1 is MNHEY and CDR2 is SVGAGI in the germline V gene.

This chain links TRBV28 with TRBJ2-7, with 8 bases that match TRBD1. The CDR3 sequence is 14 residues long. Germline V gene data show CDR1 as MDHEN and CDR2 as SYDVKM. Trimming at V came to 4 bases and at J to 0 bases, leaving 2 bases not matched to a gene. This CDR3 is CASSSTGASYEQYF. CDR3 coding DNA: TGTGCCAGCAGTTCGACAGGGGCCTCCTACGAGCAGTACTTC.

This chain joins TRBV5-1 and TRBJ2-7; 10 bases line up with TRBD1. The CDR3 length is 17 residues. Losses at the gene ends were 4 bases for V and 5 bases for J; bases not matched to a gene: 15. Germline assignment: CDR1 SGHRS and CDR2 YFSETQ. CDR3 amino acids: CASSPGTGEVEYHEQYF. The CDR3 nucleotides are TGCGCCAGCAGCCCAGGGACAGGGGAAGTTGAGTACCACGAGCAGTACTTC.

CDR3 loop: CASSPLVGTDTQYF. CDR3 nucleotide sequence: TGTGCCAGCAGTCCGCTCGTGGGCACAGATACGCAGTATTTT. The rearrangement joins TRBV28 to TRBJ2-3; D unresolved. Germline CDR1 MDHEN, CDR2 SYDVKM. Trimming pared 5 bases from V and 1 base from J, leaving 10 bases between. This CDR3 spans 14 amino acids. Together with reference TRBV28 and TRBJ2-3, the CDR3 gives the full variable domain: DVKVTQSSRYLVKRTGEKVFLECVQDMDHENMFWYRQDPGLGLRLIYFSYDVKMKEKGDIPEGYSVSREKKERFSLILESASTNQTSMYLCASSPLVGTDTQYFGPGTRLTVL.

This sequence joins TRBV19 and TRBJ2-7; no firm D call. This CDR3 has 12 residues. The germline gives CDR1 LNHDA, CDR2 SQIVND (reference sequence). The CDR3 bases are TGTGCTGGACCCGGACCCTCCTACGAGCAGTACTTC. Translated, it gives CAGPGPSYEQYF.

This chain connects TRBV6-5 to TRBJ2-2, with D tentatively TRBD1 (7 bases). This CDR3 spans 15 amino acids. Trimming took 5 bases from V and 0 from J, leaving 10 bases between them. Germline V gene data show CDR1 as MNHEY and CDR2 as SVGAGI. The CDR3 spells CASSQGGANTGELFF. As DNA, the CDR3 is TGTGCCAGCAGTCAGGGGGGAGCGAACACCGGGGAGCTGTTTTTT.

This clone was seen a handful of times. CDR3 loop: CASSLAISGTAVVEAFF. The CDR3 region has the DNA TGTGCCAGCAGCTTGGCTATATCCGGGACAGCGGTCGTCGAAGCTTTCTTT. The rearrangement uses TRBV5-5 and TRBJ1-1; 7 bases fit TRBD1. Germline values: CDR1 SGHKS, CDR2 YYEKEE (reference sequence). The CDR3 totals 17 residues. V lost 0 bases, J lost 8 bases, and 16 bases stayed unmatched.

The chain combines TRBV5-4 with TRBJ1-3; 7 bases align to TRBD1. CDR1 is SGHNT, CDR2 YYREEE, per germline (reference sequence). V was clipped by 4 bases and J by 1 base; unmatched bases: 5. This CDR3 is built from 15 residues. The CDR3 DNA is TGTGCCAGCAGCCAGTACAGGGGTTCTGGAAACACCATATATTTT. Its protein product is CASSQYRGSGNTIYF.

This clone was seen a few times. The chain uses TRBV7-8 and TRBJ2-5, with a weak D call TRBD2 (5 bases). Trimming removed 6 bases from V and 6 bases from J, with 11 bases in between. This CDR3 is built from 12 residues. Germline values: CDR1 SGHVS, CDR2 FQNEAQ. CDR3 amino acids: CASRSDWQTQYF. As DNA, the CDR3 is TGTGCCAGCAGGTCGGACTGGCAGACCCAGTACTTC.

The chain is built from TRBV5-1 and TRBJ2-5, with TRBD1 matching over 9 bases. CDR1 and CDR2 (germline): SGHRS, YFSETQ. Trimming at V came to 5 bases and at J to 6 bases, leaving 11 bases not matched to a gene. The CDR3 is 15 residues long. CDR3 sequence (DNA): TGCGCCAGCAGTCCCGGGACAGGGAGGGCCCAGACCCAGTACTTC. This translates into CASSPGTGRAQTQYF.

The chain carries TRBV5-6 and TRBJ1-5, with 7 bases identical to TRBD1. This CDR3 region has 15 residues. J was trimmed by 5 bases and V by 1 base; bases with no gene match: 6. Per germline, CDR1 SGHDT and CDR2 YYEEEE. CDR3 sequence reads: CASSLTDRVDQPQHF. The CDR3 coding sequence is TGTGCCAGCAGCTTGACCGACAGGGTTGATCAGCCCCAGCATTTT.

The rearrangement uses TRBV28 and TRBJ1-4; D not resolved. CDR3 length: 15 amino acids. Germline values: CDR1 MDHEN, CDR2 SYDVKM. The germline V and J ends were trimmed by 5 bases and 0 bases, with 10 bases remaining between them. CDR3 region: CASSTPTATNEKLFF. Written as DNA, the CDR3 is TGTGCCAGCAGTACCCCAACCGCAACTAATGAAAAACTGTTTTTT.

The chain has TRBV7-6 and TRBJ2-1, with D perhaps being TRBD1 or TRBD2 (5 bases each). The V and J ends lost 8 bases and 5 bases respectively, with 19 bases between them. The germline V gene has CDR1 SGHVS and CDR2 FNYEAQ. The CDR3 runs 15 residues. In DNA, the CDR3 is TGTGCCAGCGGATTGGGACCAACGCCTGACAATGAGCAGTTCTTC. Translation: CASGLGPTPDNEQFF.

The chain carries TRBV9 and TRBJ1-5; D not certain. V was pared by 2 bases and J by 0 bases, with 9 bases between. The CDR3 spans 15 residues. The V gene's germline CDR1 is SGDLS and CDR2 YYNGEE. CDR3: CASSVAGNSNQPQHF. In DNA form, the CDR3 reads TGTGCCAGCAGCGTGGCGGGAAATAGCAATCAGCCCCAGCATTTT.

This clone turned up a few times. The chain has TRBV30 and TRBJ2-1, with TRBD2 matching over 10 bases. The CDR3 extends over 15 amino acids. V trimming: 2 bases; J trimming: 9 bases; junction bases outside the gene matches: 10. The germline CDR1 and CDR2 sequences are GTSNPN and SVGIG (reference sequence). CDR3 in DNA: TGTGCCTGGAGTAATTTAGGTGCTAGCGGGAGTGAGCAGTTCTTC. It is translated as CAWSNLGASGSEQFF.

The V and J genes are TRBV5-1 and TRBJ2-2; possibly TRBD2 for D (6 bases). V lost 4 bases and J lost 1, with 11 bases in between. The CDR3 has 15 amino acids. CDR1 SGHRS and CDR2 YFSETQ come from the germline V gene. The CDR3 coding sequence is TGCGCCAGCAGCCCGGGACTTATGAACACCGGGGAGCTGTTTTTT. It codes for CASSPGLMNTGELFF.

The chain couples TRBV13 to TRBJ2-5; D remains ambiguous. The ends were cut back, 8 bases at V and 1 base at J, with 11 bases in the middle. The CDR3 spans 13 residues. The germline gives CDR1 PRHDT, CDR2 FYEKMQ (reference sequence). The CDR3 bases are TGTGCCAGCGTAAATAGGGTCCAAGAGACCCAGTACTTC. Translation gives CASVNRVQETQYF. The whole variable domain, remainder taken from reference TRBV13 and TRBJ2-5, is AAGVIQSPRHLIKEKRETATLKCYPIPRHDTVYWYQQGPGQDPQFLISFYEKMQSDKGSIPDRFSAQQFSDYHSELNMSSLELGDSALYFCASVNRVQETQYFGPGTRLLVL.

This clone turned up a few times. The rearrangement joins TRBV7-9 to TRBJ1-1; unclear D gene. The CDR3 contains 11 residues. Trimming pared 4 bases from V and 8 bases from J, leaving 8 bases between. Germline CDR1 reads SEHNR; CDR2 reads FQNEAQ (reference sequence). CDR3 nucleotide sequence: TGTGCCAGCAGCTCCCGGGTGGAAGCTTTCTTT. Amino acids: CASSSRVEAFF.